This T cell receptor (beta chain) was documented in a study of T cells in Graves' hyperthyroidism and ophthalmopathy. Study-level background: The authors collected peripheral blood at initial diagnosis, before any treatment. Study-wide points: Most thyroid clonotypes expanded above 0.001 were also detected in blood. Before onset, by a median of around 6.1 months, the model predicted ophthalmopathy.

It was 10 ml of fresh peripheral blood that supplied the PBMCs. This clonotype was recorded once. What it binds is unknown. CDR1 MNHEY and CDR2 SVGAGI come from the germline V gene. The junction had 11 bases not matched to a gene; V was cut back by 2 bases and J by 7 bases. The CDR3 is 16 residues long. Amplification targeted TCR beta CDR3 regions from RNA transcripts. HTBI primers were used for first-round RT-PCR of the TCR CDR3. TCRdb reanalysed the multiplex PCR reads using MiXCR and keeps one entry per CDR3 protein. The sample records fewer than 300,000 distinct CDR3 sequences, 25% to 30% being singletons.

The material sequenced was blood. The TCR comes from a man aged 35-49 years with Graves' hyperthyroidism that later progressed to Graves' ophthalmopathy. The chain uses TRBV6-5 and TRBJ1-3, with TRBD1 identical over 7 bases. The CDR3 DNA is TGTGCCAGCAGTTACCCTAGACAGGGAGTCGGTAACACCATATATTTT. This translates into CASSYPRQGVGNTIYF.